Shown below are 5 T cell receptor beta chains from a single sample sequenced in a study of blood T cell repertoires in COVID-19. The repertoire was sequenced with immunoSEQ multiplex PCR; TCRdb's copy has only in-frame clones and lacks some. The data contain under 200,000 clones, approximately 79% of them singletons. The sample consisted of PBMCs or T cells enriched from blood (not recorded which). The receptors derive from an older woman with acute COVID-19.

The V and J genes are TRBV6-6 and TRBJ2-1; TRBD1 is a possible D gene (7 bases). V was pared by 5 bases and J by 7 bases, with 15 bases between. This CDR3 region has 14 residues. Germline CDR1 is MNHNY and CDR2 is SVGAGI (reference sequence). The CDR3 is CASSKGAGGNEQFF. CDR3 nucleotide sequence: TGTGCCAGCAGTAAAGGGGCAGGGGGGAATGAGCAGTTCTTC.

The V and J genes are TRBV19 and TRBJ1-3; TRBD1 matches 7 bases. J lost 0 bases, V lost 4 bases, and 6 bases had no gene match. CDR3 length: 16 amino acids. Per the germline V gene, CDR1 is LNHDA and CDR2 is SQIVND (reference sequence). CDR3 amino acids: CASSTGQVLSGNTIYF. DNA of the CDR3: TGTGCCAGTAGTACCGGACAGGTCCTCTCTGGAAACACCATATATTTT.

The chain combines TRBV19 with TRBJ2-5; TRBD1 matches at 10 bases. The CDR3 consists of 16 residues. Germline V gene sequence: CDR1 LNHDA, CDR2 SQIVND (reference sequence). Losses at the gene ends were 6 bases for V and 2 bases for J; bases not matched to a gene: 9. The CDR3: CASSHFRDRGQETQYF. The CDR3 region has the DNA TGTGCCAGTAGCCATTTCCGGGACAGGGGTCAAGAGACCCAGTACTTC.

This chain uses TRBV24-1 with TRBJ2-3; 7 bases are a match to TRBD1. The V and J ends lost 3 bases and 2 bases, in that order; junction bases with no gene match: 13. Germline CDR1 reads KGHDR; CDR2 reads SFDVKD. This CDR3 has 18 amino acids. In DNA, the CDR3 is TGTGCCACCAGTGATCCCGGACCCCGGGACAGTGACACAGATACGCAGTATTTT. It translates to CATSDPGPRDSDTDTQYF.

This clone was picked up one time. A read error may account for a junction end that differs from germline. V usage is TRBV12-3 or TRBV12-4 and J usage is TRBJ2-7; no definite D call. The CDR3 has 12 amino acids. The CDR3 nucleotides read TGTGCCAGCAGTTTATTCGGGTTGCAATCAAACTTC. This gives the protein CASSLFGLQSNF.